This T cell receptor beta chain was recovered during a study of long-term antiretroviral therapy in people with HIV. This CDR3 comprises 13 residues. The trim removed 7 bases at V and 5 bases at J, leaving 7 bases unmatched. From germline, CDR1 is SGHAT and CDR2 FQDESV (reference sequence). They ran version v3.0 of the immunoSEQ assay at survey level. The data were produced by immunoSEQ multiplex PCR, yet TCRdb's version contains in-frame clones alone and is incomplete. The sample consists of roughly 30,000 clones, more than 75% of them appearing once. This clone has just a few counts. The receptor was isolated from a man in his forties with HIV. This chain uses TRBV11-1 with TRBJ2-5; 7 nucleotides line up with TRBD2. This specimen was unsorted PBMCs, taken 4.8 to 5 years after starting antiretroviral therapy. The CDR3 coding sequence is TGTGCCAGCACCGTCCCCGGGGGGGAGACCCAGTACTTC. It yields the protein CASTVPGGETQYF.